At least ten counts were recorded for the clone carrying this TCR beta chain. For the TCR beta CDR3, multiplex PCR with 32 V and 13 J primers performed the amplification. TCRdb processed the multiplex PCR reads anew with MiXCR; each CDR3 protein has one entry. This sample yields roughly 9,700 distinct CDR3 sequences, of which around 17% are seen a single time; approximately 3.7% belongs to the top ten. Trimming cost V 4 bases and J 4 bases, with 8 bases left between them. This CDR3 has 13 residues. Germline values: CDR1 SGHTA, CDR2 FQGNSA. This entry belongs to a study of immune heterogeneity within non-small cell lung tumors. Study summary: Tumors were classified as 4 squamous cell carcinomas, 10 non-squamous carcinomas and 1 not otherwise specified.

Template came from bulk tumor genomic DNA, at approximately 540 ng per sample. Every primary tumor yielded several biopsies, spaced far apart, that were taken during surgery. Curative surgery was performed on patients who had untreated, newly diagnosed non-small cell lung cancer. The origin of this receptor is a man aged 35-49 years with non-small cell lung cancer. The specimen sequenced was lung tumor tissue. The gene calls are TRBV7-2 and TRBJ2-1; the D is unclear. The DNA of the CDR3 is TGTGCCAGCAGCTACTACAGTTACAATGAGCAGTTCTTC. Translation gives CASSYYSYNEQFF.